This record covers a single TCR beta chain. Its antigen is undetermined. This specimen comes from a study of graft-versus-host responses after intestinal transplantation. Study context: Each transplant was multivisceral, liver-intestinal, or isolated intestinal. Every transplant recipient was induced with anti-thymocyte globulin, then maintained on tacrolimus and steroids for about 3 years. Study-level results: GvH clones occurred in recipient marrow; some first appeared in ileum or blood.

The protocol was immunoSEQ multiplex PCR, while the TCRdb copy is restricted to in-frame clones and leaves out a portion. The sample yields 95,000 or so clones, about nine tenths seen once. The receptor was isolated from a human patient who received an intestinal transplant, so some T cells may come from the graft donor. Sequenced material: PBMCs, taken 453 days after intestinal transplant.

The CDR3 here is CASRRTGGQPQHF. The DNA of the CDR3 is TGTGCCAGCAGGAGGACAGGGGGTCAGCCCCAGCATTTT. This chain uses TRBV6-5 with TRBJ1-5; 10 nucleotides align to TRBD1. Germline-derived CDR1 and CDR2 are MNHEY and SVGAGI. The CDR3 extends over 13 amino acids. With V trimmed by 6 bases and J by 6 bases, 2 bases remained unmatched.